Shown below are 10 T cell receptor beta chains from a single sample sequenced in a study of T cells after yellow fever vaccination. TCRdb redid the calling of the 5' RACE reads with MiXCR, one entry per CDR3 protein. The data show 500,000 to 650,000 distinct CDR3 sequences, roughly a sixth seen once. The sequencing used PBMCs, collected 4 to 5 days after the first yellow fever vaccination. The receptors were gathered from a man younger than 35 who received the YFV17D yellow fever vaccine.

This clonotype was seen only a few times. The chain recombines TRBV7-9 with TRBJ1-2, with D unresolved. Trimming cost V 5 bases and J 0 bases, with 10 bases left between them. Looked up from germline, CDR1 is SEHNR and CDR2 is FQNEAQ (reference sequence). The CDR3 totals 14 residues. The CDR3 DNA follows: TGTGCCAGCAGCCTCAGCCCGACTAACTATGGCTACACCTTC. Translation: CASSLSPTNYGYTF.

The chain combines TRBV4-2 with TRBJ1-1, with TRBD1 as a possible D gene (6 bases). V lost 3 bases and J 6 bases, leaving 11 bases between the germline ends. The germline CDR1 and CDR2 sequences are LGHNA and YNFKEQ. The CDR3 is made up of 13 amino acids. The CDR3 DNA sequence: TGTGCCAGCAGCCATGACAGGCTCTCTGAAGCTTTCTTT. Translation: CASSHDRLSEAFF.

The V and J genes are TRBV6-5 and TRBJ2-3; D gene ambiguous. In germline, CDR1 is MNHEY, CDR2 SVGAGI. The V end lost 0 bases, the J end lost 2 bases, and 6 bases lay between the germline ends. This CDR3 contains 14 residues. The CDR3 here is CASSYSVPTDTQYF. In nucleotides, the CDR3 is TGTGCCAGCAGTTACTCGGTTCCCACAGATACGCAGTATTTT.

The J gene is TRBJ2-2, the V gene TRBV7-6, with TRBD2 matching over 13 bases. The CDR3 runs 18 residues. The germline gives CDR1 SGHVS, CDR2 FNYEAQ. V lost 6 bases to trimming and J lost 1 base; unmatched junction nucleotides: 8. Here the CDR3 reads CASSPTSGGYLNTGELFF. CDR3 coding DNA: TGTGCCAGCAGTCCGACTAGCGGGGGGTATTTGAACACCGGGGAGCTGTTTTTT.

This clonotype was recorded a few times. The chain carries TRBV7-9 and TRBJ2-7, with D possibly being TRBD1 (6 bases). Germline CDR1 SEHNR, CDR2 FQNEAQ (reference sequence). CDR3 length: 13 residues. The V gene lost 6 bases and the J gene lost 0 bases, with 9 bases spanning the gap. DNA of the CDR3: TGTGCCAGCAGACAGGACAGCTCCTACGAGCAGTACGTC. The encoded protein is CASRQDSSYEQYV.

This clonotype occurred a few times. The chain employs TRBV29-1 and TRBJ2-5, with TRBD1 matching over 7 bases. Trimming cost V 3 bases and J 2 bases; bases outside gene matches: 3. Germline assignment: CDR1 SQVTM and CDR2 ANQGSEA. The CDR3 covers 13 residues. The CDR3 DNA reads TGCAGCGTTGACCGGGACAGACAAGAGACCCAGTACTTC. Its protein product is CSVDRDRQETQYF. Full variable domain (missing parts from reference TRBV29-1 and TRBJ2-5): SAVISQKPSRDICQRGTSLTIQCQVDSQVTMMFWYRQQPGQSLTLIATANQGSEATYESGFVIDKFPISRPNLTFSTLTVSNMSPEDSSIYLCSVDRDRQETQYFGPGTRLLVL.

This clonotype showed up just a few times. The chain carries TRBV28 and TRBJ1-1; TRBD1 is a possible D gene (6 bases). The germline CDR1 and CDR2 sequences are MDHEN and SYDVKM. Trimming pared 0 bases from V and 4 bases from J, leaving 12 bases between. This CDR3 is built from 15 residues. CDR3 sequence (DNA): TGTGCCAGCAGTTTATGGAGGGGGGCGCGCACTGAAGCTTTCTTT. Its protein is CASSLWRGARTEAFF.

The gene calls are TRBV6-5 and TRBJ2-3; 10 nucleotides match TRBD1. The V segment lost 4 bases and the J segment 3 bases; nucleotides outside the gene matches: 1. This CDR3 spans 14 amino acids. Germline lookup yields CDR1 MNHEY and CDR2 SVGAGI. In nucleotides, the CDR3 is TGTGCCAGCAGTTCGGACAGGGGGACAGATACGCAGTATTTT. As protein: CASSSDRGTDTQYF.

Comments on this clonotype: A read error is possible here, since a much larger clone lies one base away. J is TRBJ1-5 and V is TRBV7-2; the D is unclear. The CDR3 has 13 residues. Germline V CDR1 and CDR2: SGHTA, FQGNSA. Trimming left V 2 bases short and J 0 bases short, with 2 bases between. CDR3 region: CASSLTSNQPQHF. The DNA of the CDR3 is TGTGCCAGCAGCTTAACTAGCAATCAGCCCCAGCATTTT.

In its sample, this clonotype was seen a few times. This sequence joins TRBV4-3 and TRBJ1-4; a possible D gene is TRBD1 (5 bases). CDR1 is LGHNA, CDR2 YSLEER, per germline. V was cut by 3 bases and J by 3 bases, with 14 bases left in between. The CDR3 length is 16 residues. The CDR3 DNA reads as TGCGCCAGCAGCCAGGGACGGGACGGGGCTAATGAAAAACTGTTTTTT. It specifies CASSQGRDGANEKLFF.